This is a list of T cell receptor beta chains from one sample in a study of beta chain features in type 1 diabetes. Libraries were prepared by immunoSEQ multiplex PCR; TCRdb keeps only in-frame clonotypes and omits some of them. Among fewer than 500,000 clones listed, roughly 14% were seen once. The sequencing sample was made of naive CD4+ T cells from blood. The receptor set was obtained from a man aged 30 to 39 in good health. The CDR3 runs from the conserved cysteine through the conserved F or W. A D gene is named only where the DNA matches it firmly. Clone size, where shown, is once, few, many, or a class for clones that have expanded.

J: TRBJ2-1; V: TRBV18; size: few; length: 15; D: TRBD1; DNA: TGTGCCAGCTCACCACGGGCAGGGGGTACCAATGAGCAGTTCTTC; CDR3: CASSPRAGGTNEQFF
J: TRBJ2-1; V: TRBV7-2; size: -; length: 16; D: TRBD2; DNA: TGTGCCAGCAGCCCCCGGGGGAGCGGGGGCAACAATGAGCAGTTCTTC; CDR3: CASSPRGSGGNNEQFF
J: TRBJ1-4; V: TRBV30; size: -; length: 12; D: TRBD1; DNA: TGTGCCTGGAACAGGGGTAATGAAAAACTGTTTTTT; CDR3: CAWNRGNEKLFF
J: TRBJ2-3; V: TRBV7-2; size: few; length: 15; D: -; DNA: TGTGCCAGCAGCTTAGTGGGTCGACGCACAGATACGCAGTATTTT; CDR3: CASSLVGRRTDTQYF
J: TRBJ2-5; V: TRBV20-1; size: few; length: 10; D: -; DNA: TGCAGTGCTGGCGAGGAGACCCAGTACTTC; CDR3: CSAGEETQYF
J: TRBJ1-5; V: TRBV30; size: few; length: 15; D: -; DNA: TGTGCCTGGAGGACCGCAGGTGCAGGGCATCAGCCCCAGCATTTT; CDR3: CAWRTAGAGHQPQHF
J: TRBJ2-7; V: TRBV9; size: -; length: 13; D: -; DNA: TGTGCCAGCAGCCCGCACTATGATGGCGAGCAGTACTTC; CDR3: CASSPHYDGEQYF
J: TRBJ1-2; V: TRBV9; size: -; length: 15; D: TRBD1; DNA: TGTGCCAGCAGCGTAAAAACAGGGGGCGCATATGGCTACACCTTC; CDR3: CASSVKTGGAYGYTF
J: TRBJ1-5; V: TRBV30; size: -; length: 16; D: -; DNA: TGTGCCTGGAGTGTATTGGGGGGCCATAGCAATCAGCCCCAGCATTTT; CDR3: CAWSVLGGHSNQPQHF
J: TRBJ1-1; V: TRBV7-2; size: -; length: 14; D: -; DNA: TGTGCCAGCAGCTTTAGAGTCATGAACACTGAAGCTTTCTTT; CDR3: CASSFRVMNTEAFF
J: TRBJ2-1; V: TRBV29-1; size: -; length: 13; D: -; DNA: TGCAGCGTTGAAATTCGGGCGTACAATGAGCAGTTCTTC; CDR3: CSVEIRAYNEQFF
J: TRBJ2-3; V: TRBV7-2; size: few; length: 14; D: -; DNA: TGTGCCAGCAGCTATCGGCGGGGCACAGATACGCAGTATTTT; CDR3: CASSYRRGTDTQYF
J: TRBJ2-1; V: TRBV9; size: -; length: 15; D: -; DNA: TGTGCCAGCAGCGTAGCCCCGAGAACCTACAATGAGCAGTTCTTC; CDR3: CASSVAPRTYNEQFF
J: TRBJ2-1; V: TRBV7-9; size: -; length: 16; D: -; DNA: TGTGCCAGCAGCTTAGTTGCGGGGAAAACCTACAATGAGCAGTTCTTC; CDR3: CASSLVAGKTYNEQFF
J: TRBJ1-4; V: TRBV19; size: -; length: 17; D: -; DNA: TGTGCCAGTAGTGACCCTCTCCGACGGGCCCGTAATGAAAAACTGTTTTTT; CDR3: CASSDPLRRARNEKLFF
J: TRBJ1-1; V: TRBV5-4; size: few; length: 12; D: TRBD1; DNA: TGTGCCAGCGTGACAGGGAGTGGTGAAGCTTTCTTT; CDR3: CASVTGSGEAFF
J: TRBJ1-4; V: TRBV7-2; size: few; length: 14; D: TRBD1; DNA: TGTGCCAGCACCCGGGACAGGCCTAATGAAAAACTGTTTTTT; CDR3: CASTRDRPNEKLFF
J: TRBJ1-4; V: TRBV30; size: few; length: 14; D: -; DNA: TGTGCCTGGAGTGTAGTGGGACCGAATGAAAAACTGTTTTTT; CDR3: CAWSVVGPNEKLFF
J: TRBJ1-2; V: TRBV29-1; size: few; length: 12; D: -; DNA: TGCAGCGTTGGTTCCAGGGAGGGCGGCTACACCTTC; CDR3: CSVGSREGGYTF
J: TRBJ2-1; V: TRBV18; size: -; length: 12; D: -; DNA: TGTGCCAGCTCACCAGGCCCGGGACTCCAGTTCTTC; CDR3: CASSPGPGLQFF
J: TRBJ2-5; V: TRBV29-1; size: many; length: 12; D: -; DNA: TGCAGCGCAAGGGGACACCAAGAGACCCAGTACTTC; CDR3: CSARGHQETQYF
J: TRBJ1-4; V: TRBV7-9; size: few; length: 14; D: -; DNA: TGTGCCAGCAGCCCCGGGCCGGGAGGGGAAAAACTGTTTTTT; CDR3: CASSPGPGGEKLFF
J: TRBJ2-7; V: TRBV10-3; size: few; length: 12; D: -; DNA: TGTGCCATCAGTTATCAGGGATACGAGCAGTACTTC; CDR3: CAISYQGYEQYF
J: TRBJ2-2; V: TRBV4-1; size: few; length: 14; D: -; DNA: TGCGCCAGCAGCCACAATGGACGCACCGGGGAGCTGTTTTTT; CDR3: CASSHNGRTGELFF
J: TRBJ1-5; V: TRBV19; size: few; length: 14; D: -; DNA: TGTGCCAGTAGTATTGGGGAAGGGCTGAAGCCCCAGCATTTT; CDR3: CASSIGEGLKPQHF
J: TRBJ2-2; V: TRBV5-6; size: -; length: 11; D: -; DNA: TGTGCCAGCAGCTTCGGTGGGGAGCTGTTTTTT; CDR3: CASSFGGELFF
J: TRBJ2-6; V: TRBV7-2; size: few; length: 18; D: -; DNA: TGTGCCAGCAGCGTCGCCGGGACGGGAAGCTCTGGGGCCAACGTCCTGACTTTC; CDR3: CASSVAGTGSSGANVLTF
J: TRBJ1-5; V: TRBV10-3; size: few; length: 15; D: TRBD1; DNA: TGTGCCATCAGTGAGTCTCGACAGGGGAATCAGCCCCAGCATTTT; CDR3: CAISESRQGNQPQHF
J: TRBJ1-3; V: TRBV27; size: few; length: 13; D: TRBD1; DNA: TGTGCCAGCAAGGGGGCCTCGGGAAACACCATATATTTT; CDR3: CASKGASGNTIYF
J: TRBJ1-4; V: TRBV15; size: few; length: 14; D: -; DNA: TGTGCCACCAGCAGAACACCATCCTCCGAAAAACTGTTTTTT; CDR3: CATSRTPSSEKLFF
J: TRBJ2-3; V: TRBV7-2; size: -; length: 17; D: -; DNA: TGTGCCAGCAGCAAGGAAAGGGTGGCGGGAATGGTAGATACGCAGTATTTT; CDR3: CASSKERVAGMVDTQYF
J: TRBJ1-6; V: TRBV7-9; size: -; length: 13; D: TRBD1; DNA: TGTGCCAGCAGCTCAACAGGGGTCTCACCCCTCCACTTT; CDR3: CASSSTGVSPLHF
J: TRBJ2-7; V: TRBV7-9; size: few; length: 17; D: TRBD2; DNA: TGTGCCAGCAGCTTGCAATCGACTAGCGGAAGCTCCTACGAGCAGTACTTC; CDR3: CASSLQSTSGSSYEQYF
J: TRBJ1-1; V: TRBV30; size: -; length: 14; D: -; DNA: TGTGCCTGGAGTGTAAGTCGGGCTGTCACTGAAGCTTTCTTT; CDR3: CAWSVSRAVTEAFF
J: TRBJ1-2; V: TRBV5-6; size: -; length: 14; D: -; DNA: TGTGCCAGCAGCTTGATTGGGGACAACTATGGCTACACCTTC; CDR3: CASSLIGDNYGYTF
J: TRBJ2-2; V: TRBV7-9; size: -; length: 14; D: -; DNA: TGTGCCAGCAGCCGTACTGCGGGCACCGGGGAGCTGTTTTTT; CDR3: CASSRTAGTGELFF
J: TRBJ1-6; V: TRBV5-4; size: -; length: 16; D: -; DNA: TGTGCCAGCAGCTATTATCAGGGAGGTTATAATTCACCCCTCCACTTT; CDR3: CASSYYQGGYNSPLHF
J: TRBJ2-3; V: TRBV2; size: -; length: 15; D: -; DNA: TGTGCCGGCAGCACGCGTCCCAGGGGGGGAGATACGCAGTATTTT; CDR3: CAGSTRPRGGDTQYF
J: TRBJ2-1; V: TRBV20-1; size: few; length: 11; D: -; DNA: TGCAGTGCTAGCTATGGGAATGAGCAGTTCTTC; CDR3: CSASYGNEQFF
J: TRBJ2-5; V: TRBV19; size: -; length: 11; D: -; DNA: TGTGCCAGTAAGGTCGGAGAGACCCAGTACTTC; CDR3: CASKVGETQYF
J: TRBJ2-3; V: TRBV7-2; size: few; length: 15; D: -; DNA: TGTGCCAGCAGCTTAGTTGCGGGAAGCACAGATACGCAGTATTTT; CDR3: CASSLVAGSTDTQYF
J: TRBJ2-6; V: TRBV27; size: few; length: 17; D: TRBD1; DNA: TGTGCCAGCAGCCGAAGGGACAGGGGTGCTGGGGCCAACGTCCTGACTTTC; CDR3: CASSRRDRGAGANVLTF
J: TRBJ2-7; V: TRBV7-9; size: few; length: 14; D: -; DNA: TGTGCCAGCAGCCTTAGTAGGGATCACTACGAGCAGTACTTC; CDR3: CASSLSRDHYEQYF
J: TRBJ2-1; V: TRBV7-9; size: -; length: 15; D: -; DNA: TGTGCCAGCAGCTTAACCACCGGGGCATCCGGGGGGCAGTTCTTC; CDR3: CASSLTTGASGGQFF
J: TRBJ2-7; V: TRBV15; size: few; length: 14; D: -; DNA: TGTGCCACCAGCAGAGAGGGACGGGGATACGAGCAGTACTTC; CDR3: CATSREGRGYEQYF
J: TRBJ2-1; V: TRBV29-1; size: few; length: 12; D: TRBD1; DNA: TGCAGCGGACTCGGACAGGCCAATGAGCAGTTCTTC; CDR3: CSGLGQANEQFF
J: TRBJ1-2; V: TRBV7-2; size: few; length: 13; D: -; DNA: TGTGCCAGCAGAAAGGACACCCACTATGGCTACACCTTC; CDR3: CASRKDTHYGYTF
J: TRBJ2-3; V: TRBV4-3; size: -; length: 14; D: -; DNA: TGCGCCAGCAGCCAAGGGAGTTACACAGATACGCAGTATTTT; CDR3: CASSQGSYTDTQYF
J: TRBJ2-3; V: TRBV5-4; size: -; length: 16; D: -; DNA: TGTGCCAGCAGCTTGGTCAGACTATCTAGCACAGATACGCAGTATTTT; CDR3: CASSLVRLSSTDTQYF
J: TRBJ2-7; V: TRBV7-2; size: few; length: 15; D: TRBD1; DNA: TGTGCCAGCAGCTTGGCCGGGACAGGGACCTACGAGCAGTACTTC; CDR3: CASSLAGTGTYEQYF
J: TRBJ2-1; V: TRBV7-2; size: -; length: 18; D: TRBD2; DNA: TGTGCCAGCAGCTTAGCTCCCCGACTAGCGGGGGGTTACAGTGAGCAGTTCTTC; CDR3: CASSLAPRLAGGYSEQFF
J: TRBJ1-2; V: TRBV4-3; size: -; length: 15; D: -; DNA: TGCGCCAGCAGCCAAGATTCTGAGGGAATCTATGGCTACACCTTC; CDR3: CASSQDSEGIYGYTF
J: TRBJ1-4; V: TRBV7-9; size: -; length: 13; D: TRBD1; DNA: TGTGCCAGCACCCGGACAGGGAATGAAAAACTGTTTTTT; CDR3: CASTRTGNEKLFF
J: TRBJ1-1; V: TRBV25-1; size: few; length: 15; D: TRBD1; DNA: TGTGCCAGCAGTGAATCGGGACAGATGAACACTGAAGCTTTCTTT; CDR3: CASSESGQMNTEAFF
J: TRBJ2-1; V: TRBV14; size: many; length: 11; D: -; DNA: TGTGCCAGCAGCCGGCAAGCTGAGCAGTTCTTC; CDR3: CASSRQAEQFF
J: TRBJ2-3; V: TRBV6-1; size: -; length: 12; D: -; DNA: TGTGCCAGCAGTTTAGTCGGAGATACGCAGTATTTT; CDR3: CASSLVGDTQYF
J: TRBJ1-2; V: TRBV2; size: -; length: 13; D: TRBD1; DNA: TGTGCCAGCAGTGAGGGACAGGGCTATGGCTACACCTTC; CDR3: CASSEGQGYGYTF
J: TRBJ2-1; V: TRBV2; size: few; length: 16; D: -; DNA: TGTGCCAGCGGTCTCGGGCCGTTGAGCTCCTACAATGAGCAGTTCTTC; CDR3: CASGLGPLSSYNEQFF